The T cell receptor beta chain under discussion was sequenced for a study of blood T cells in healthy people across ages. Study-wide findings and caveats: When one million T cells were used, diversity estimates were thought to be underestimates. Roughly linear age-related decline in beta diversity appeared, significant by age 40.

The second PCR ran about 6 to 12 cycles with a sample-barcoded 5' primer and J-beta primers. MiXCR was run by TCRdb on the 5' RACE reads, yielding one entry per CDR3 protein. The sample carries over 500,000 distinct CDR3 sequences, approximately 52% recorded once. Drawn from each donor were roughly 10 milliliters of peripheral blood. Concerning this clonotype itself: Antigen: not known.

This receptor was obtained from a woman aged 80 or older in good health. The source material was blood.

CDR3 nucleotide sequence: TGTGCCAGCTCGAACAGGGGTTACGTCTACGAGCAGTACTTC. It is translated as CASSNRGYVYEQYF. V gene TRBV18 combines with J gene TRBJ2-7; 7 positions match TRBD1. Germline trimming cut 6 bases from V and 3 bases from J; bases unmatched to any gene: 8. CDR1 KGHSH and CDR2 LQKENI come from the germline V gene. The CDR3 consists of 14 residues.